These T cell receptor beta chains were read from a single sample in a study of shared clonotypes between healthy human individuals. Libraries were prepared by immunoSEQ multiplex PCR; TCRdb keeps only in-frame clonotypes and omits some of them. The sample has about 480,000 clones, around 79% seen once. The source material was PBMCs. These receptors all come from a woman aged 40 to 50 in good health. Some clones in this sample may be carry-over from other donors' samples. Each CDR3 is given with its conserved first and last residue. The D gene is left open where the match is weak. The listing skips clone size in some rows; elsewhere it reads once, few, many or a size class.

cdr3_length,d_call,clone_size,j_call,v_call,cdr3_aa,cdr3_nt
12,NA,NA,TRBJ1-2,TRBV29-1,CSVSKSNYGYTF,TGCAGCGTCTCGAAATCTAACTATGGCTACACCTTC
15,TRBD2,NA,TRBJ2-4,TRBV7-2,CASSSTLAGEHIQYF,TGTGCCAGCAGCTCAACACTAGCGGGAGAACACATTCAGTACTTC
12,NA,once,TRBJ1-4,TRBV28,CASRGGNEKLFF,TGTGCCAGCCGGGGGGGTAATGAAAAACTGTTTTTT
15,TRBD1,NA,TRBJ2-7,TRBV28,CASSYHKGQAYEQYF,TGTGCCAGCAGTTATCATAAGGGACAGGCCTACGAGCAGTACTTC
11,NA,NA,TRBJ1-1,TRBV30,CAWGRNTEAFF,TGTGCCTGGGGCAGGAACACTGAAGCTTTCTTT
15,NA,NA,TRBJ2-7,TRBV11-2,CASSPGAGSAYEQYF,TGTGCCAGCAGCCCCGGTGCGGGTTCTGCCTACGAGCAGTACTTC
15,NA,NA,TRBJ2-2,TRBV6-1,CASSAAGIDTGELFF,TGTGCCAGCAGTGCAGCGGGCATTGACACCGGGGAGCTGTTTTTT
15,NA,NA,TRBJ1-5,TRBV5-6,CASSTSRQGNQPQHF,TGTGCCAGCAGCACCAGTCGACAGGGCAATCAGCCCCAGCATTTT
16,NA,NA,TRBJ1-1,TRBV4-1,CASSHIRALLNTEAFF,TGCGCCAGCAGCCATATTAGGGCTCTGTTGAACACTGAAGCTTTCTTT
15,NA,NA,TRBJ1-5,TRBV25-1,CASSDWPDSNQPQHF,TGTGCCAGCAGTGATTGGCCCGATAGCAATCAGCCCCAGCATTTT